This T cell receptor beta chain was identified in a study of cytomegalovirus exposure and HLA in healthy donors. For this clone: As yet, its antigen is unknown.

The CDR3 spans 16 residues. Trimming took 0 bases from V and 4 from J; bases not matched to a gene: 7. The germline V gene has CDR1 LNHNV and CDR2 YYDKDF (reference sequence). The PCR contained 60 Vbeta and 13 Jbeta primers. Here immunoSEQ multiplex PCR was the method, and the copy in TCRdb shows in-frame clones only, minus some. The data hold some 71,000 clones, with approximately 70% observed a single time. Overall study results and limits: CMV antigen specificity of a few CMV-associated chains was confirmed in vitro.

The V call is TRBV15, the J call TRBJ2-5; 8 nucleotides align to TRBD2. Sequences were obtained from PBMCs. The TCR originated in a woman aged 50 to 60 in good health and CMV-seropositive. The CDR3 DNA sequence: TGTGCCACCAGCAGAGATCTGCGGGAGGCAACAGAGACCCAGTACTTC. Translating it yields CATSRDLREATETQYF.